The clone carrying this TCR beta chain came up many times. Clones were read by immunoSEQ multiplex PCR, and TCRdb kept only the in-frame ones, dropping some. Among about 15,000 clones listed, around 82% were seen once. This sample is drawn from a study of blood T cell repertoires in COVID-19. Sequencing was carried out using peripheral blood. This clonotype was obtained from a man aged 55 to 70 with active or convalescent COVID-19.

The CDR3 DNA sequence: TGTGCCAGTAGTTTCCAGACTAGCCGCACCGGGGAGCTGTTTTTT. Protein: CASSFQTSRTGELFF. J is TRBJ2-2 and V is TRBV19, with 7 bases matching TRBD2. Germline-derived CDR1 and CDR2 are LNHDA and SQIVND (reference sequence). V shed 5 bases and J 4 bases; nucleotides not matched to a gene: 7. The CDR3 is 15 residues long.